This TCR beta chain comes out of a study of T cells in localized non-small cell lung cancer. Comment on this clone: Its antigen is unidentified.

Germline V lookup: CDR1 LNHDA, CDR2 SQIVND (reference sequence). Trimming shortened V by 3 bases and J by 8 bases, and 14 bases separated the two germline ends. CDR3 size: 14 residues. Study-wide points: Without multi-region sequencing, intratumor heterogeneity could not be excluded. A median of about 52 clones ranked among the top 100 in tumor appeared in adjacent lung. Elevated blood T cell density was associated with longer overall survival.

Sequencing was performed with immunoSEQ multiplex PCR; in TCRdb, only in-frame clones are kept and a portion is missing. The sample consists of about 31,000 clones, around 90% of them appearing once. The sequence was obtained from a woman aged 40-70 years with stage III lung adenocarcinoma. The chain employs TRBV19 and TRBJ1-5, with D unclear. This sample comprised peripheral blood mononuclear cells, obtained before any cancer treatment. The CDR3 nucleotides are TGTGCCAGTAGTATCCCAGGACTGGGGAAGCCCCAGCATTTT. It yields the protein CASSIPGLGKPQHF.